This T cell receptor (beta chain) was captured by sequencing in a study of cytomegalovirus exposure and HLA in healthy donors. As for the study in general: The early release's HLA-typed donors yielded 80 million to 95 million unique TCRs.

Study-wide points: Because they were indistinguishable, some V segments, including TRBV6-2 and TRBV6-3, were excluded. Being productive about 87% or about 30% of the time was typical of most TCR beta V segments in an earlier analysis.

The donors comprised healthy bone marrow donors. Worth noting for this clone: Its antigen is not identified.

The PCR contained 60 Vbeta and 13 Jbeta primers. Clones were sequenced by immunoSEQ multiplex PCR, and TCRdb holds only the in-frame ones, with some missing. The repertoire holds hundreds of thousands of clones, with over 70% as singletons. Germline V gene lookup returns CDR1 MNHEY and CDR2 SMNVEV (reference sequence). V was pared by 2 bases and J by 7 bases, with 4 bases of the junction left unmatched. CDR3 length: 15 amino acids. Sequencing was performed on PBMCs. This receptor was taken from a woman aged 55-70 years in good health and CMV-seropositive. This chain links TRBV27 with TRBJ2-1; the match to TRBD2 covers 11 bases. CDR3 sequence (DNA): TGTGCCAGCAGTTTAATAGCGGGGGGGCGAAATGAGCAGTTCTTC. Encoded protein: CASSLIAGGRNEQFF.